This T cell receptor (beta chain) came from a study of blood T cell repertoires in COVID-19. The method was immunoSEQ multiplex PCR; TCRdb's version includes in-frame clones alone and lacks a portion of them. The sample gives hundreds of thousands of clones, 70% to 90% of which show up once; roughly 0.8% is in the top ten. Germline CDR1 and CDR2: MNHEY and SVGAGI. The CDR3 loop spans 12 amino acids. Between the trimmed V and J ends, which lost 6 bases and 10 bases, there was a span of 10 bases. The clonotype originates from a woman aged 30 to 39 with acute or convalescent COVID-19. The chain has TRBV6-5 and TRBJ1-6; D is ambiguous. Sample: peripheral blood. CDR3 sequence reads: CASSLGRSPLHF. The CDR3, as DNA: TGTGCCAGCAGCTTAGGGAGGTCACCCCTCCACTTT.